The next 5 T cell receptor beta chains were all read from a single sample in a study of a mutant IDH1 vaccine in newly diagnosed glioma. TCRdb's copy holds only in-frame clones and misses some; the assay was immunoSEQ multiplex PCR. The data hold tens of thousands of clones, with roughly 79% observed a single time. Time point noted: week 5, during vaccination. Each vaccine dose was 300 ug of mutant IDH1 20-mer peptide, with topical imiquimod. These receptors have no known antigen. This sample comprised PBMCs, obtained from a glioma patient whose treatment included an IDH1 peptide vaccine. These receptors all come from a man in his fifties or sixties with glioma.

The chain couples TRBV19 to TRBJ2-7; TRBD2 might be the D (6 bases). This CDR3 contains 12 residues. CDR1 and CDR2 from the germline V gene are LNHDA and SQIVND (reference sequence). The germline V and J ends were trimmed by 8 bases and 7 bases, with 15 bases remaining between them. For the CDR3, the DNA is TGTGCCAGTGGGGGACTTCAGAAGGAGCAGTACTTC. It yields the protein CASGGLQKEQYF.

V and J are TRBV2 and TRBJ2-4; perhaps D is TRBD1 or TRBD2 (5 bases each). V lost 5 bases, J lost 8 bases, and 22 bases lay in between. The CDR3 length is 16 residues. Germline CDR1 reads SNHLY; CDR2 reads FYNNEI. The CDR3 sequence is CASSLGRRLMVDIQYF. CDR3 coding DNA: TGTGCCAGCAGTTTGGGACGCCGCCTGATGGTAGACATTCAGTACTTC.

This rearrangement joins TRBV7-2 to TRBJ1-2; D gene ambiguous. The CDR3 is 14 amino acids. V shed 0 bases and J shed 5 bases, with 10 bases lying between them. Germline CDR1 reads SGHTA; CDR2 reads FQGNSA. Here the CDR3 reads CASSLALLEYGYTF. The CDR3 bases are TGTGCCAGCAGCTTAGCGCTGTTAGAGTATGGCTACACCTTC.

This clone was detected once. CDR3 nucleotide sequence: TGTGCCAGCAGCGTAGGTGACAATCAGCCCCAGCATTTT. Translated: CASSVGDNQPQHF. The genes are TRBV9 and TRBJ1-5; D ambiguous. Germline V lookup: CDR1 SGDLS, CDR2 YYNGEE. With 0 bases removed from V and 3 bases from J, the gap between germline ends came to 4 bases. This CDR3 is 13 amino acids long.

This chain uses TRBV5-1 with TRBJ2-3; TRBD1 might be the D (5 bases). Germline V lookup: CDR1 SGHRS, CDR2 YFSETQ. The CDR3 is made up of 16 amino acids. V lost 0 bases and J lost 4, with 15 bases in between. The CDR3 spells CASSLGGYSGADTQYF. The CDR3 DNA sequence: TGCGCCAGCAGCTTGGGGGGCTACTCTGGGGCAGATACGCAGTATTTT.